The clone carrying this T cell receptor (beta chain) appeared many times. Antigen: not known. Germline V gene data show CDR1 as SGDLS and CDR2 as YYNGEE. V was cut by 0 bases and J by 4 bases, with 8 bases left in between. The CDR3 extends over 14 amino acids. This entry comes from a study of blood T cells in healthy people across ages. Study-wide points: Lack of knowledge of donor CMV status possibly confounded expanded clonotype changes. Observed TCR beta diversity showed a strong correlation with the percentage of naive T cells as measured by flow cytometry. Diversity was higher, and naive CD4+ cells more numerous, in long-lived donors than in aged donors. Reliance upon unsorted PBMCs precluded definitive naive versus antigen-experienced comparison.

The second PCR ran about 6 to 12 cycles with a sample-barcoded 5' primer and J-beta primers. TCRdb reanalysed the 5' RACE reads using MiXCR and keeps one entry per CDR3 protein. The sample carries about 630,000 distinct CDR3 sequences, 20% to 25% recorded once. What was sequenced was blood. The chain uses TRBV9 and TRBJ1-5, with a tentative D call TRBD1 (5 bases). The sequence came from a man between 65 and 79 years old in good health. CDR3 region: CASSVDGANQPQHF. CDR3 nucleotide sequence: TGTGCCAGCAGCGTAGATGGGGCGAATCAGCCCCAGCATTTT.